Listed here are 8 T cell receptor beta chains from one sample, sequenced in a study of monozygotic twins with inflammatory bowel disease. TCRdb processed the 5' RACE reads again and assigns one entry to each CDR3 protein, with no DNA. The ten most abundant clones cover approximately 1.5% of a sample with about 210,000 distinct CDR3 sequences. The specimen sequenced was blood. These receptors all stem from a human donor with ulcerative colitis or Crohn's disease, or a healthy co-twin of an affected twin (not recorded which).

V usage is TRBV12-3 or TRBV12-4 and J usage is TRBJ1-2; TCRdb outputs TRBD1, but without DNA this stays unchecked. The CDR3 consists of 14 residues. CDR3 amino acids: CASSTGTGDYGYTF.

This chain joins TRBV5-1 and TRBJ1-1; TCRdb names TRBD1, which stays unverified in the absence of DNA. Germline V gene data show CDR1 as SGHRS and CDR2 as YFSETQ. This CDR3 has 15 residues. The CDR3 protein is CASSAQGLGDTEAFF.

Here the CDR3 reads CASSRTDGTEAFF. The chain is built from TRBV18 and TRBJ1-1. Looked up from germline, CDR1 is KGHSH and CDR2 is LQKENI. This CDR3 is 13 amino acids long.

This chain links TRBV29-1 with TRBJ1-1; TCRdb selects TRBD1, and the lack of DNA leaves this call unchecked. CDR1 is SQVTM, CDR2 ANQGSEA, per germline. The CDR3 covers 12 residues. Here the CDR3 reads CGGQGMNTEAFF.

This chain links TRBV19 with TRBJ1-4; without DNA, the TCRdb call of TRBD1 cannot be checked. CDR1 is LNHDA and CDR2 is SQIVND in the germline V gene (reference sequence). This CDR3 is built from 15 residues. CDR3: CASNPADRRNEKLFF.

The chain joins TRBV5-1 to TRBJ2-1; TCRdb outputs TRBD1, but without DNA this stays unchecked. Germline lookup yields CDR1 SGHRS and CDR2 YFSETQ. The CDR3 loop spans 14 amino acids. This CDR3 reads CACSYGTGGDEQFF. Using reference TRBV5-1 and TRBJ2-1 for the parts outside the CDR3, the full variable domain is KAGVTQTPRYLIKTRGQQVTLSCSPISGHRSVSWYQQTPGQGLQFLFEYFSETQRNKGNFPGRFSGRQFSNSRSEMNVSTLELGDSALYLCACSYGTGGDEQFFGPGTRLTVL.

This rearrangement joins TRBV27 to TRBJ2-7; TCRdb calls TRBD1, which cannot be checked without DNA. The CDR3 runs to 14 residues. CDR1 and CDR2 (germline): MNHEY, SMNVEV (reference sequence). CDR3 residues: CASDPLDRAYEQYF.

This chain uses TRBV20-1 with TRBJ2-6; TCRdb lists TRBD1, though no DNA is available to test this call. CDR1 and CDR2 (germline): DFQATT, SNEGSKA (reference sequence). The CDR3 is 15 residues long. This chain's CDR3 is CSARENRGMANVLTF.